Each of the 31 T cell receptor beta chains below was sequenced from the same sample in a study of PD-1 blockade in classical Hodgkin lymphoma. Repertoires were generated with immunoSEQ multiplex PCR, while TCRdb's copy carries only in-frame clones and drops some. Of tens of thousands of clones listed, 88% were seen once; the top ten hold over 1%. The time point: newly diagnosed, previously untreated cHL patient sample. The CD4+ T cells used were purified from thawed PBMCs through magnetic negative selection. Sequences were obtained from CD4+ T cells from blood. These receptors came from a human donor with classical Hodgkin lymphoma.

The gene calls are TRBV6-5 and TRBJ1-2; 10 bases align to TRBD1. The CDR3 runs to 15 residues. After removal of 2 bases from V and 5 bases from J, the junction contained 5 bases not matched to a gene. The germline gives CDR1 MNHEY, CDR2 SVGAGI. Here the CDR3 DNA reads TGTGCCAGCAGTTACCGGACAGGGGGGGAGTATGGCTACACCTTC. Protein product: CASSYRTGGEYGYTF.

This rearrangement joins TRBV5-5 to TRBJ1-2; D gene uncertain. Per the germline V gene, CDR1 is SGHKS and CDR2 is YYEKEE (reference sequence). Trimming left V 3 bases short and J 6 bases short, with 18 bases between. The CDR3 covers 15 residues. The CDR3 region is CASSYTTERWDGYTF. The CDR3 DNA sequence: TGTGCCAGCAGCTATACGACGGAACGATGGGATGGCTACACCTTC.

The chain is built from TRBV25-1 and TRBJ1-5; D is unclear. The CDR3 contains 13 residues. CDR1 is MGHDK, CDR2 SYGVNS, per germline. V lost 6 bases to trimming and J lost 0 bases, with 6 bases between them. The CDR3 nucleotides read TGTGCCAGCAGAGAGAATAGCAATCAGCCCCAGCATTTT. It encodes CASRENSNQPQHF.

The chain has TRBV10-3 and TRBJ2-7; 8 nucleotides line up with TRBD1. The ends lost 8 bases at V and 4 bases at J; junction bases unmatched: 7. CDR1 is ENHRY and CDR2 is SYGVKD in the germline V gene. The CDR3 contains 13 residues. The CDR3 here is CAIGNQGAYEQYF. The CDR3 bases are TGTGCCATCGGGAACCAGGGGGCGTACGAGCAGTACTTC.

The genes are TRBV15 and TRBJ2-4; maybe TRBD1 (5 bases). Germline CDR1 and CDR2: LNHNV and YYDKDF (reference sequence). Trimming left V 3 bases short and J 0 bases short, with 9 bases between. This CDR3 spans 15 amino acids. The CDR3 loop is CATSSQGVAKNIQYF. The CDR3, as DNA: TGTGCCACCAGCAGTCAAGGGGTAGCCAAAAACATTCAGTACTTC.

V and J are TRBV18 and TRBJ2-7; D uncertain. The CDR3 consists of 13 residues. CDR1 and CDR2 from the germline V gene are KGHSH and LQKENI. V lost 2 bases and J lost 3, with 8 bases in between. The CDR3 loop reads CASSPGSSYEQYF. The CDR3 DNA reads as TGTGCCAGCTCACCAGGCAGCAGCTACGAGCAGTACTTC.

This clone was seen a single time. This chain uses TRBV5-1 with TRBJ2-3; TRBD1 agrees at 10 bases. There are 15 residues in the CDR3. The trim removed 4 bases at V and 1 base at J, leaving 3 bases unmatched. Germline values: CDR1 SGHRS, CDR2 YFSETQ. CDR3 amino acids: CASSEGQGGTDTQYF. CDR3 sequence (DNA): TGCGCCAGCAGCGAAGGACAGGGGGGCACAGATACGCAGTATTTT.

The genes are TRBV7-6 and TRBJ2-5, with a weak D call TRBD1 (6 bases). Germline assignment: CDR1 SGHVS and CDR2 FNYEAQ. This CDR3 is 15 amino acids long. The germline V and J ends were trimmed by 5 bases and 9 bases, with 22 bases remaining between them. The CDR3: CASSTSTGGLGAQYF. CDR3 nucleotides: TGTGCCAGCAGCACTTCGACAGGAGGCCTAGGGGCCCAGTACTTC.

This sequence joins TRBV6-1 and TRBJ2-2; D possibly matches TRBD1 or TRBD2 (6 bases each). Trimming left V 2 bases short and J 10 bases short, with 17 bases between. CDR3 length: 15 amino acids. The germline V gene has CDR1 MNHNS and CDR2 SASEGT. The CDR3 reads CASSELGSGGAELFF. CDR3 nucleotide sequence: TGTGCCAGCAGTGAATTAGGATCCGGGGGCGCGGAGCTGTTTTTT.

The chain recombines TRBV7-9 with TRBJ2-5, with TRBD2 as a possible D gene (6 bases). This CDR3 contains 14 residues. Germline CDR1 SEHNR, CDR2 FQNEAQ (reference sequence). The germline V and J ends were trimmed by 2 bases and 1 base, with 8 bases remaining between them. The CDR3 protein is CASSLLGGQETQYF. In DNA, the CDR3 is TGTGCCAGCAGCTTACTGGGGGGCCAAGAGACCCAGTACTTC.

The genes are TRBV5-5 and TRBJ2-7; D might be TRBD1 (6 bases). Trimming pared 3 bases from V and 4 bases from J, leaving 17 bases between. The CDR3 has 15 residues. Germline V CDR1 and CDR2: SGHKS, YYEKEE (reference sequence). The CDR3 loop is CASSSLGAVSYEQYF. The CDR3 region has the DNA TGTGCCAGCAGCTCTTTGGGGGCCGTCTCTTACGAGCAGTACTTC.

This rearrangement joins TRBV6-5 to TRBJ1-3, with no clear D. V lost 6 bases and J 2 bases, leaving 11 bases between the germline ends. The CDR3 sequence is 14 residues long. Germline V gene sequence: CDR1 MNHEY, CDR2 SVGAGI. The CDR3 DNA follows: TGTGCCAGCAGCCGGTCGGCAGCTGGAAACACCATATATTTT. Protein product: CASSRSAAGNTIYF.

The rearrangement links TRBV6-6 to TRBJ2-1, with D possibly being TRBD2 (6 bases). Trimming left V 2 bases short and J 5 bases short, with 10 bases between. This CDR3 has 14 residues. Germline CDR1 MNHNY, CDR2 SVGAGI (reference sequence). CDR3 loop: CASSYGGVHNEQFF. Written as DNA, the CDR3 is TGTGCCAGCAGTTACGGAGGGGTCCACAATGAGCAGTTCTTC.

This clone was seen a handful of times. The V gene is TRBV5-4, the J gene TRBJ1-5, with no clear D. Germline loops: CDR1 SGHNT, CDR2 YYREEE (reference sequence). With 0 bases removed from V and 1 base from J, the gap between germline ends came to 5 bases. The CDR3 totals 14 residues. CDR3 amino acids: CASSLAGSNQPQHF. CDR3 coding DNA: TGTGCCAGCAGCTTGGCCGGGAGCAATCAGCCCCAGCATTTT.

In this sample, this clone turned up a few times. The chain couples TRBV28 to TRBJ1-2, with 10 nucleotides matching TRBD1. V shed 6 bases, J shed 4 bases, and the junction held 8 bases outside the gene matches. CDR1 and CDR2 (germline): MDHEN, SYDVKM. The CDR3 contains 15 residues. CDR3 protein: CASRVTGQGVYGYTF. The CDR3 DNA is TGTGCCAGCAGGGTCACCGGACAGGGGGTCTATGGCTACACCTTC.

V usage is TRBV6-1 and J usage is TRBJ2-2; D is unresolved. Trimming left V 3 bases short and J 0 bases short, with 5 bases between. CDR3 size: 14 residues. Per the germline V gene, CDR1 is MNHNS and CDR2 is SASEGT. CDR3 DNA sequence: TGTGCCAGCAGTGACACAACGAACACCGGGGAGCTGTTTTTT. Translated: CASSDTTNTGELFF.

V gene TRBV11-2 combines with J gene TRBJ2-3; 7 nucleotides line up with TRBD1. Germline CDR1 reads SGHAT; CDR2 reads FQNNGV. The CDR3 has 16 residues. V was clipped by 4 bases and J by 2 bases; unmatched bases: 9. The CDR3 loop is CASSWGSGQNTDTQYF. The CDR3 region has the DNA TGTGCCAGCAGCTGGGGATCGGGACAGAACACAGATACGCAGTATTTT. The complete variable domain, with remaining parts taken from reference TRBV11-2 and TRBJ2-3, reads EAGVAQSPRYKIIEKRQSVAFWCNPISGHATLYWYQQILGQGPKLLIQFQNNGVVDDSQLPKDRFSAERLKGVDSTLKIQPAKLEDSAVYLCASSWGSGQNTDTQYFGPGTRLTVL.

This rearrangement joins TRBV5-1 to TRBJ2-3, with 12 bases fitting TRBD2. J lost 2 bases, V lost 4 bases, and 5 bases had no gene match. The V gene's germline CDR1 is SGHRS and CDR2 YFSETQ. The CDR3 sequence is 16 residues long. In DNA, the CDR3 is TGCGCCAGCAGCACTCGGACTAGCGGGGTCACAGATACGCAGTATTTT. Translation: CASSTRTSGVTDTQYF.

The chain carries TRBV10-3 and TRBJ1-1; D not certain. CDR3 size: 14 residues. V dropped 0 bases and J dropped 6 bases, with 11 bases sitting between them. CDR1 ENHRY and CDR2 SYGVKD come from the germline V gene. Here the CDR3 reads CAISESRVNAEAFF. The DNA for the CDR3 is TGTGCCATCAGTGAGTCGAGAGTTAACGCTGAAGCTTTCTTT.

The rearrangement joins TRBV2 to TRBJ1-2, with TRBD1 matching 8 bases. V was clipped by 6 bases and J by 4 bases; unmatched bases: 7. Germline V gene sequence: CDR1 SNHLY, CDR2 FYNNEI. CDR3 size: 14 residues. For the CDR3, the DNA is TGTGCCAGCAGGCCAGGGGGCCGGAGCTATGGCTACACCTTC. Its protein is CASRPGGRSYGYTF.

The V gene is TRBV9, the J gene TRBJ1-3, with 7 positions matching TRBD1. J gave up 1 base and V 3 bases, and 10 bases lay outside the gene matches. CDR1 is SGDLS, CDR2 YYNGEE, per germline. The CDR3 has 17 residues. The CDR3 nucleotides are TGTGCCAGCAGCGATTCCCAGGGGGTGCGATCTGGAAACACCATATATTTT. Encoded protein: CASSDSQGVRSGNTIYF.

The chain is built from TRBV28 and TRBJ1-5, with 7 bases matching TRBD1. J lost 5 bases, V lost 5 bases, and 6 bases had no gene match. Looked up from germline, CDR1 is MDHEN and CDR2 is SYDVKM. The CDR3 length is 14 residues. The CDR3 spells CASSPGDSYQPQHF. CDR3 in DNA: TGTGCCAGCAGTCCCGGGGACAGCTATCAGCCCCAGCATTTT. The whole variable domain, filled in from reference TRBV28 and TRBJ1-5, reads DVKVTQSSRYLVKRTGEKVFLECVQDMDHENMFWYRQDPGLGLRLIYFSYDVKMKEKGDIPEGYSVSREKKERFSLILESASTNQTSMYLCASSPGDSYQPQHFGDGTRLSIL.

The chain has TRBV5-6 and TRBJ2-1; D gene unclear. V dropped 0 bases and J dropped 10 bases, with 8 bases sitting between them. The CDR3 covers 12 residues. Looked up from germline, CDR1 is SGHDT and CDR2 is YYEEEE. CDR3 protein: CASSLESREQFF. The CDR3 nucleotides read TGTGCCAGCAGCTTGGAGTCTCGCGAGCAGTTCTTC.

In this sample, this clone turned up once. The CDR3 protein is CASSSTGLDTEAFF. In DNA form, the CDR3 reads TGTGCCAGCTCATCTACAGGGTTGGACACTGAAGCTTTCTTT. The chain is built from TRBV18 and TRBJ1-1; D is possibly TRBD1 (6 bases). CDR3 size: 14 residues. Germline values: CDR1 KGHSH, CDR2 LQKENI. The V gene lost 5 bases and the J gene lost 3 bases, with 13 bases spanning the gap.

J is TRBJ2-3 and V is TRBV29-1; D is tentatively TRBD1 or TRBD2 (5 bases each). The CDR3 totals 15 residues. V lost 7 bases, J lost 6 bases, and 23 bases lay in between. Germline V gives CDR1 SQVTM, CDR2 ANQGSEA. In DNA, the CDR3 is TGCAGCGCCCGCGATGCCGGGACGGTGCATGATACGCAGTATTTT. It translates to CSARDAGTVHDTQYF.

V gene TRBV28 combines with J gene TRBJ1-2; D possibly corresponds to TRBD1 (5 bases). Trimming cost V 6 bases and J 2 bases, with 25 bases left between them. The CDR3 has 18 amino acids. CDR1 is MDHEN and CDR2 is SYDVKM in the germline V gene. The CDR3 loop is CASRTPKGSSVPNYGYTF. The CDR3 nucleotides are TGTGCCAGCAGGACGCCCAAGGGGAGTTCGGTTCCCAACTATGGCTACACCTTC.

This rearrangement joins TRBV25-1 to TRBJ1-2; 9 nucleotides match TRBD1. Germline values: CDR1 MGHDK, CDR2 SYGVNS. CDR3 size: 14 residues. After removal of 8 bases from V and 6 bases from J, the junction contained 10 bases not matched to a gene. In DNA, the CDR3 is TGTGCCAGCGCGCCTGGGGACAGGGTGGATGGCTACACCTTC. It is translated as CASAPGDRVDGYTF.

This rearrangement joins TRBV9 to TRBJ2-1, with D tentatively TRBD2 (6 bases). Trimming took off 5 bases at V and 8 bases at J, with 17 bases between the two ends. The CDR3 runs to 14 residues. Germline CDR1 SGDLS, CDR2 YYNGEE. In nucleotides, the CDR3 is TGTGCCAGCAGTCAGAGACCTTCGGGAGATGAGCAGTTCTTC. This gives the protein CASSQRPSGDEQFF.

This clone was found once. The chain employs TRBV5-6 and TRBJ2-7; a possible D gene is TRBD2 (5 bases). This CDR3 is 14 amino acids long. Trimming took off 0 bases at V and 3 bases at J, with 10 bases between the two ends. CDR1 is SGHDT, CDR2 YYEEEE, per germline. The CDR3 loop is CASSLGGQLYEQYF. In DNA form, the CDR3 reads TGTGCCAGCAGCTTGGGCGGGCAACTCTACGAGCAGTACTTC.

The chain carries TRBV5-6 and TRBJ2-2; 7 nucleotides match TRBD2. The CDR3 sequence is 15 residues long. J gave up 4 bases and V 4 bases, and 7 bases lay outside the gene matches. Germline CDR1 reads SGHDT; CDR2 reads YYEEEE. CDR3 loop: CASSRLARSTGELFF. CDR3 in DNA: TGTGCCAGCAGCCGACTAGCCAGAAGCACCGGGGAGCTGTTTTTT.

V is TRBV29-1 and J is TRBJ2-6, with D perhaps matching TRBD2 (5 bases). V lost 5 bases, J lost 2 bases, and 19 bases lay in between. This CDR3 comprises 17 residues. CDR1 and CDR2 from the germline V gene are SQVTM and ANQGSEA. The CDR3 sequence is CSVLPGYGNPGANVLTF. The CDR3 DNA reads TGCAGCGTTTTACCGGGGTACGGGAATCCTGGGGCCAACGTCCTGACTTTC.